This T cell receptor beta chain was profiled in a study of human T cells and chemical hapten exposure. Study outcomes and limitations: There was no change with DPC sensitization in TCRs above 1 in 1000 frequency.

The time point is: pre-sensitization, week 0. The treatment here: therapeutic diphenylcyclopropenone sensitization with weekly scalp DPC. The V and J ends lost 11 bases and 4 bases, in that order; junction bases with no gene match: 8. Germline values: CDR1 LGHDT, CDR2 YNNKEL (reference sequence). The CDR3 consists of 14 residues. This clonotype came up many times. No antigen is known for it. TCRdb ran MiXCR on the RACE reads and lists one entry per CDR3 protein. The sample comprises about 380,000 distinct CDR3 sequences, roughly 4.6% of which are singletons, and 2% to 3% rests with the top ten. Sequencing used whole blood, obtained in connection with sensitization to the hapten diphenylcyclopropenone (DPC). The receptor was isolated from a woman between 50 and 59 years old with alopecia areata. Some clones in this sample may be carry-over from other donors' samples. This sequence joins TRBV3-1 and TRBJ1-4; TRBD1 aligns across 9 bases. Here the CDR3 DNA reads TGTGCCTATAAAACGGGACAGGGTAATGAAAAACTGTTTTTT. It encodes CAYKTGQGNEKLFF.